This passage covers 3 T cell receptor beta chains from one sample sequenced in a study of shared clonotypes between healthy human individuals. Naive CD8 cells were CD45RO-negative, positively selected for CCR7, excluding terminally differentiated effector memory CD45RA+ cells. Repertoires were generated with immunoSEQ multiplex PCR, while TCRdb's copy carries only in-frame clones and drops some. The repertoire holds some 2.1 million clones, about 94% seen once, with 1.5% to 2% in the top ten. Sequenced input: naive CD8+ T cells from PBMCs. The receptors were gathered from a man between 18 and 29 years old in good health. Some clones in this sample may be carry-over from other donors' samples.

The rearrangement joins TRBV10-1 to TRBJ2-1; D might be TRBD2 (5 bases). The V gene lost 3 bases and the J gene lost 0 bases, with 12 bases spanning the gap. The CDR3 length is 16 residues. Germline CDR1 WNHNN, CDR2 SYGVQD (reference sequence). This chain's CDR3 is CASSEDAGFSYNEQFF. In DNA, the CDR3 is TGCGCCAGCAGTGAAGACGCGGGCTTCTCCTACAATGAGCAGTTCTTC.

The chain joins TRBV7-9 to TRBJ1-2; 9 nucleotides agree with TRBD1. V lost 4 bases and J lost 1; bases outside the gene matches: 7. The CDR3 covers 16 residues. The germline CDR1 and CDR2 sequences are SEHNR and FQNEAQ (reference sequence). CDR3 residues: CASSSTGTGINYGYTF. The CDR3, as DNA: TGTGCCAGCAGCTCCACCGGGACAGGGATTAACTATGGCTACACCTTC.

The gene calls are TRBV7-2 and TRBJ2-7; the D gene is possibly TRBD2 (6 bases). CDR3 length equals 16 residues. The V gene lost 1 base and the J gene lost 0 bases, with 13 bases spanning the gap. From germline, CDR1 is SGHTA and CDR2 FQGNSA. The CDR3 region has the DNA TGTGCCAGCAGCTTAGAAGGTGGACTACCCTCCTACGAGCAGTACTTC. This sequence encodes CASSLEGGLPSYEQYF.